The clone carrying this T cell receptor beta chain was seen once. This entry belongs to a study of blood T cell repertoires in COVID-19. Overall study context: Sites in the United States, Italy and Spain provided acute and convalescent COVID-19 samples.

Germline V gene lookup returns CDR1 LGHNT and CDR2 FRNRAP. The CDR3 is made up of 17 amino acids. The junction had 10 bases not matched to a gene; V was cut back by 5 bases and J by 1 base. Clones were read by immunoSEQ multiplex PCR, and TCRdb kept only the in-frame ones, dropping some. The data show fewer than 120,000 clones, roughly four fifths seen once. Sequencing was carried out using peripheral blood. The V and J genes are TRBV12-5 and TRBJ2-1; the match to TRBD2 covers 8 bases. This receptor was identified in a woman aged 55-69 years with acute or convalescent COVID-19. The chain's CDR3 is CASGAPRSGSSYNEQFF. As DNA, the CDR3 is TGTGCTAGTGGTGCCCCGCGGAGCGGGAGTTCCTACAATGAGCAGTTCTTC.